Reported below is one TCR beta chain. The antigen remains undetermined. This entry is derived from a study of T-cell memory formation after mild COVID-19. In the study overall: There were largely donor-specific TCR clusters.

Study conclusions and caveats: Whether day 37 second-wave clones are SARS-CoV-2-specific was not confirmed.

The CDR3 runs 19 residues. The ends lost 5 bases at V and 3 bases at J; junction bases unmatched: 18. TCRdb passed the 5' RACE reads through MiXCR, listing each CDR3 protein once. Of 350,000 to 550,000 distinct CDR3 sequences detected, more than 15% appear once; the ten largest clones hold 20% to 25%. The specimen was PBMCs or a T cell subset sorted from them (not recorded which). The source is a young man who had mild COVID-19 (a few samples of this study predate the infection). Cell type and time point are not known. This chain links TRBV12-3 or TRBV12-4 with TRBJ1-3; 8 bases match TRBD1. The chain's CDR3 is CASSLGQGFSPWGGNTIYF. In nucleotides, the CDR3 is TGTGCCAGCAGTCTCGGACAGGGTTTTAGCCCCTGGGGTGGAAACACCATATATTTT.